This T cell receptor beta chain was recorded in a study of T cells after yellow fever vaccination. Germline V gene lookup returns CDR1 KGHSH and CDR2 LQKENI. Trimming cost V 3 bases and J 5 bases, with 19 bases left between them. This CDR3 contains 16 residues. TCRdb called the 5' RACE reads again in MiXCR, with one record for every CDR3 protein. The sample records about 580,000 distinct CDR3 sequences, approximately 16% being singletons. This clonotype has only a few counts. Antigen: not known. Study-wide results and caveats: Compared with primary, the secondary response was weaker and peaked at day 5, not 15. Repertoires sorted by FACS could include abundant clonotypes that are contaminants from the bulk population.

This chain uses TRBV18 with TRBJ1-1; D uncertain. The starting material was PBMCs, obtained 5 to 6 days after the first yellow fever vaccination. The sequence was collected from a man between 18 and 35 years old who received the YFV17D yellow fever vaccine. This CDR3 reads CASSPTETSGATEAFF. The DNA of the CDR3 is TGTGCCAGCTCACCGACTGAGACAAGTGGAGCAACTGAAGCTTTCTTT.